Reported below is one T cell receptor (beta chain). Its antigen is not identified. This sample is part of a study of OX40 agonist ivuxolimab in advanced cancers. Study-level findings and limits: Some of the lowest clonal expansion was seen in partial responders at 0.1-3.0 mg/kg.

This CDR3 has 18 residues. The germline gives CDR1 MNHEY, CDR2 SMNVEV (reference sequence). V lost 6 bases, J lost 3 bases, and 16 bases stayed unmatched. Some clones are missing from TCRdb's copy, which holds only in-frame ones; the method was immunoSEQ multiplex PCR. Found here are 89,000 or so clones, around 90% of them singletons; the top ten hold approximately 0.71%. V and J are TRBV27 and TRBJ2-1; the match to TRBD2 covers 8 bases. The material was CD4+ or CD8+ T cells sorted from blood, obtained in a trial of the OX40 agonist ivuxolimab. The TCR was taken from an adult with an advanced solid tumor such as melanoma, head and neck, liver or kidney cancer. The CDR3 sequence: CASRDTPYSGANYNEQFF. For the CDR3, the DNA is TGTGCCAGCAGGGACACCCCCTATAGCGGGGCAAACTACAATGAGCAGTTCTTC.